What follows is one T cell receptor beta chain and its context. These data originate in a study of blood T cell repertoires in COVID-19. This CDR3 region has 15 residues. Germline values: CDR1 MNHEY, CDR2 SMNVEV (reference sequence). V was pared by 1 base and J by 6 bases, with 5 bases of the junction left unmatched. Data came from immunoSEQ multiplex PCR; TCRdb stores just in-frame clones and leaves some out. Of about 320,000 clones in the sample, 90% were seen once. The chain recombines TRBV27 with TRBJ2-2; 7 nucleotides line up with TRBD2. The specimen sequenced was PBMCs or T cells enriched from blood (not recorded which). The source of this sequence is a man aged 60 to 75 who had recovered from COVID-19. CDR3 residues: CASSLFGRGAGELFF. CDR3 coding DNA: TGTGCCAGCAGTTTATTCGGCCGGGGGGCCGGGGAGCTGTTTTTT.